This T cell receptor (beta chain) stems from a study of T cells in Graves' hyperthyroidism and ophthalmopathy. The study, taken as a whole, reports: In simple terms, a model built on 13 V-J features told ophthalmopathy apart from stable hyperthyroidism.

Ten or more counts support this clonotype. No antigen is known for it. Trimming shortened V by 5 bases and J by 6 bases, and 13 bases separated the two germline ends. CDR1 and CDR2 (germline): MDHEN, SYDVKM. This CDR3 spans 14 amino acids. Amplified TCR beta CDR3 regions derived from RNA transcripts. HTBI primers were employed in a first-round RT-PCR of the TCR CDR3. TCRdb used MiXCR to reprocess the multiplex PCR reads, holding one entry per CDR3 protein. Of around 350,000 distinct CDR3 sequences in the sample, roughly 13% were seen once. The definition of stable Graves' hyperthyroidism was no ophthalmopathy progression within 18 months. Diagnosis relied on clinical symptoms, serum thyroxine and TRAb, thyroid ultrasound and orbital computed tomography.

The sequence came from a young woman with Graves' hyperthyroidism. V gene TRBV28 combines with J gene TRBJ2-2; no definite D call. Sequenced: blood. CDR3 loop: CASSLPSLPGELFF. In DNA form, the CDR3 reads TGTGCCAGCAGTCTTCCTAGTTTGCCCGGGGAGCTGTTTTTT.